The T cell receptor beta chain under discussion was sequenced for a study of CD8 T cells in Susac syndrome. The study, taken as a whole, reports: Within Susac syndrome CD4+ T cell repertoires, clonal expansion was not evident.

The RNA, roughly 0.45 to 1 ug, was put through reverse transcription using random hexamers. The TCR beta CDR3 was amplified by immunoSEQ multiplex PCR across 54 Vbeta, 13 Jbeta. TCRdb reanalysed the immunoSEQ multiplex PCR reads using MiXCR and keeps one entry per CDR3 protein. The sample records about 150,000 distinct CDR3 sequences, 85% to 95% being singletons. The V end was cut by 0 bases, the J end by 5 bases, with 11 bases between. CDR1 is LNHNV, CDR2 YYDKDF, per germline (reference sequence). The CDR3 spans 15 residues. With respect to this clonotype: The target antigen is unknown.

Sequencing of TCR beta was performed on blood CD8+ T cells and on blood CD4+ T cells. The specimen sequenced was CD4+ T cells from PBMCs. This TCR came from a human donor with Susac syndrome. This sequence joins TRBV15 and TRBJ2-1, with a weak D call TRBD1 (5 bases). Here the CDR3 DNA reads TGTGCCACCAGCAGAGAAGACAGCTCGAACAATGAGCAGTTCTTC. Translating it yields CATSREDSSNNEQFF.